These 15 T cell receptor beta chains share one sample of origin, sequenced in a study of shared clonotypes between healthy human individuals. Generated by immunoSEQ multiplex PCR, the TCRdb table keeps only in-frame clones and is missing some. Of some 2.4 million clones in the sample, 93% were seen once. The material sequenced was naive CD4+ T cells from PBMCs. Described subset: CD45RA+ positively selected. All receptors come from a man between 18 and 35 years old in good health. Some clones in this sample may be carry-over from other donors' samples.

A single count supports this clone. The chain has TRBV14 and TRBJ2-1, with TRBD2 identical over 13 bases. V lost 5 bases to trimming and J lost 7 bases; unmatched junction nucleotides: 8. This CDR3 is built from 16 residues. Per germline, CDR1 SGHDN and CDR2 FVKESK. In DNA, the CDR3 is TGTGCCAGCAGCTCCGAGACTAGCGGGAGGAGGAATGAGCAGTTCTTC. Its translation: CASSSETSGRRNEQFF.

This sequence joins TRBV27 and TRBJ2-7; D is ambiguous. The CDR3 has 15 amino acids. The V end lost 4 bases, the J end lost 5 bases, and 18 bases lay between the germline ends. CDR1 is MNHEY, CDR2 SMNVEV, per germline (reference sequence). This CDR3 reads CASSYVQLGRDEQYF. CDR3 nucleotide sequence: TGTGCCAGCAGTTACGTCCAACTCGGGCGCGACGAGCAGTACTTC.

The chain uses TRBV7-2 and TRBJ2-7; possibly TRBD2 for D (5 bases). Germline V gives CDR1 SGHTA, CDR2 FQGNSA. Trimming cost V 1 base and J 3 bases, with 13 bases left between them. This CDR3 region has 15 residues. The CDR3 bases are TGTGCCAGCAGCTTAGATTCCGGGATGGGCTACGAGCAGTACTTC. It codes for CASSLDSGMGYEQYF.

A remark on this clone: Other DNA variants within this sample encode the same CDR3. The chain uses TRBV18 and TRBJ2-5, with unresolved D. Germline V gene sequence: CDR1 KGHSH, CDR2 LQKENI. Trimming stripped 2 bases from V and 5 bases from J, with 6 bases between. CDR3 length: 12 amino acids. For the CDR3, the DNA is TGTGCCAGCTCACCAAGCGCGGAGACCCAGTACTTC. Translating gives CASSPSAETQYF.

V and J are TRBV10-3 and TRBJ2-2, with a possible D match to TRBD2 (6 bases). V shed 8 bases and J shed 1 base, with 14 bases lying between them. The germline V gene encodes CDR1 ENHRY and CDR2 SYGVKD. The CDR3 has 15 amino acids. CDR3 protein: CAISRDSKNTGELFF. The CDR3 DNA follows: TGTGCCATCTCAAGGGACTCCAAGAACACCGGGGAGCTGTTTTTT.

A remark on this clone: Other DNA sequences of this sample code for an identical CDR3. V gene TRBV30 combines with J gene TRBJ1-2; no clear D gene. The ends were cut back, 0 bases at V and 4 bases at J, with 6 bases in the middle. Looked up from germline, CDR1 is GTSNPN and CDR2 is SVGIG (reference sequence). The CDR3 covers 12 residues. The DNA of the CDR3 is TGTGCCTGGAGTGTCACCGTCTATGGCTACACCTTC. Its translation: CAWSVTVYGYTF.

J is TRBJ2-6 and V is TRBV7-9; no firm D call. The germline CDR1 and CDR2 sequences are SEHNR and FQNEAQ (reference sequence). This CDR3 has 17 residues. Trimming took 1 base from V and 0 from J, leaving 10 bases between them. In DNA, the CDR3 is TGTGCCAGCAGCTTAGGGGCAGCCCTCTCTGGGGCCAACGTCCTGACTTTC. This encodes CASSLGAALSGANVLTF.

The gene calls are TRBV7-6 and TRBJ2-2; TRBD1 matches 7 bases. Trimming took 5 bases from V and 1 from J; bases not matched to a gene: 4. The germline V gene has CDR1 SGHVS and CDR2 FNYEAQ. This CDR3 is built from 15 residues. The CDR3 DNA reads TGTGCCAGCAGCCTCCGGGACAGGAACACCGGGGAGCTGTTTTTT. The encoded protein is CASSLRDRNTGELFF.

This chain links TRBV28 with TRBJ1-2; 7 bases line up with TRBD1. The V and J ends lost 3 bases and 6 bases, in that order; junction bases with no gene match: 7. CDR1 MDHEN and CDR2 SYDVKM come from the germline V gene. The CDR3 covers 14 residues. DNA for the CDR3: TGTGCCAGCAGTTTGATAGACAGGGAAGATGGCTACACCTTC. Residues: CASSLIDREDGYTF.

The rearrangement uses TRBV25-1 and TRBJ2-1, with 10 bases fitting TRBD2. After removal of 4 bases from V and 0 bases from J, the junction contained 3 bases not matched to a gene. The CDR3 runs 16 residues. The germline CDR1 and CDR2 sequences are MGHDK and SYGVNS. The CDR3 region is CASSGTSGSSYNEQFF. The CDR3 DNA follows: TGTGCCAGCAGTGGGACTAGCGGATCCTCCTACAATGAGCAGTTCTTC.

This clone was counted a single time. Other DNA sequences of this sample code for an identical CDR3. The chain's CDR3 is CASSLRDWETQYF. The DNA of the CDR3 is TGTGCCAGCAGCTTAAGGGATTGGGAGACCCAGTACTTC. This chain joins TRBV7-3 and TRBJ2-5; no definite D call. Trimming removed 1 base at V and 5 bases at J, with 8 bases between. Germline loops: CDR1 SGHTA, CDR2 FQGTGA. This CDR3 has 13 amino acids. Complete variable domain (other parts from reference TRBV7-3 and TRBJ2-5): GAGVSQTPSNKVTEKGKYVELRCDPISGHTALYWYRQSLGQGPEFLIYFQGTGAADDSGLPNDRFFAVRPEGSVSTLKIQRTERGDSAVYLCASSLRDWETQYFGPGTRLLVL.

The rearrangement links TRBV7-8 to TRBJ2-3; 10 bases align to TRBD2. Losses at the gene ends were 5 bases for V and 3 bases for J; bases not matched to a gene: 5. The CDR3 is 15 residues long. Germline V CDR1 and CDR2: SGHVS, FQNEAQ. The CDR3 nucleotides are TGTGCCAGCAGCGAACTAGCGGGAAGGACAGATACGCAGTATTTT. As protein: CASSELAGRTDTQYF.

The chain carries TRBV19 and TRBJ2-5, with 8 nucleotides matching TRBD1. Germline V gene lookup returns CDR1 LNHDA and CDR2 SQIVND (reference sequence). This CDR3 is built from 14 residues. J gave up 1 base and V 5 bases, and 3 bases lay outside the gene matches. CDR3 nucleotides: TGTGCCAGTAGTCGGGACAGGTCCCAAGAGACCCAGTACTTC. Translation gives CASSRDRSQETQYF.

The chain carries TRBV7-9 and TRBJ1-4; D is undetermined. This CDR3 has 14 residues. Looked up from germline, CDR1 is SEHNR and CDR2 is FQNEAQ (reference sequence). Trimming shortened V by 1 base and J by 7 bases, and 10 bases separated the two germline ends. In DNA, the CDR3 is TGTGCCAGCAGCTTAGTGTCCGAGGGTGAAAAACTGTTTTTT. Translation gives CASSLVSEGEKLFF.

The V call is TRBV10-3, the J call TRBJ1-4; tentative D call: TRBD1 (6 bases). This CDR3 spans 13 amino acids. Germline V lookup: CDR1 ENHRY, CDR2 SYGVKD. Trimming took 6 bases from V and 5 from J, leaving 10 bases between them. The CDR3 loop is CAIRSQGNEKLFF. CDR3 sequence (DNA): TGTGCCATCAGGAGTCAGGGGAATGAAAAACTGTTTTTT.